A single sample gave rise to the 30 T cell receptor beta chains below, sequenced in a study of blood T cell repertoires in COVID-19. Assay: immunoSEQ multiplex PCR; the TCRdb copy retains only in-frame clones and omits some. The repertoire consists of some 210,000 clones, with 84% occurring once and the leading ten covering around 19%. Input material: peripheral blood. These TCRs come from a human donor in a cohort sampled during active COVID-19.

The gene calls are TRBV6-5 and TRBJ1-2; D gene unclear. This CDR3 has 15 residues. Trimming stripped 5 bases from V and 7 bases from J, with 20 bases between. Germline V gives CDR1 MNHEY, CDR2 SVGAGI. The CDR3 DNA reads TGTGCCAGCAGTCCTCCTTCCGGGAGATGGGGTGGCTACACCTTC. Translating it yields CASSPPSGRWGGYTF.

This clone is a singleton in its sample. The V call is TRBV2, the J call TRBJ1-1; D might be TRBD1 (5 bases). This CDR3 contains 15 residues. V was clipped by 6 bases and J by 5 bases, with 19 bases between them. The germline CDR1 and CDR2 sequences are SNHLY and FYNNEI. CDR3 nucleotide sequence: TGTGCCAGCAGCGACCCACTCTTTCAGGGAACTGAAGCTTTCTTT. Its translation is CASSDPLFQGTEAFF.

For the CDR3, the DNA is TGTGCCAGCAGTTTAGGATGGACAGGACCCATGGGTGGCTACACCTTC. Its protein is CASSLGWTGPMGGYTF. This chain links TRBV27 with TRBJ1-2; 7 positions agree with TRBD1. V shed 2 bases and J 7 bases; nucleotides not matched to a gene: 13. Germline CDR1 reads MNHEY; CDR2 reads SMNVEV (reference sequence). This CDR3 has 16 residues.

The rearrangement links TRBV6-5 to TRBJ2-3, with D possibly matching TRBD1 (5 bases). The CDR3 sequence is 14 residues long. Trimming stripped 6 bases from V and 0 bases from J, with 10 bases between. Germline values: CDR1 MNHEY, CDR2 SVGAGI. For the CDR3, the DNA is TGTGCCAGCAGATATAGGGGAAGCACAGATACGCAGTATTTT. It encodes CASRYRGSTDTQYF.

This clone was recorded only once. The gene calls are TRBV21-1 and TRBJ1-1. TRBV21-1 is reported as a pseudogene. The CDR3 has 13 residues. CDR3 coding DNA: TGTGCCAGCAGTGAGGGACTGTACACTGAAGCTTTCTTT. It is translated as CASSEGLYTEAFF.

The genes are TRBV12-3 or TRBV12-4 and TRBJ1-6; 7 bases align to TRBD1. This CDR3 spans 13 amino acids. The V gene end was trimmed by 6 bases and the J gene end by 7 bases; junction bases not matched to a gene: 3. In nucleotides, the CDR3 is TGTGCCAGCAGCCCGACAGGGAATTCACCCCTCCACTTT. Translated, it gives CASSPTGNSPLHF.

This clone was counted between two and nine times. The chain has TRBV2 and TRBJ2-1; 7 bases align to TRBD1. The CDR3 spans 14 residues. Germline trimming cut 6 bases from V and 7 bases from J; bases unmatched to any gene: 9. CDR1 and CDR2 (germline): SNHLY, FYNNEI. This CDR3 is CASRGTALGNEQFF. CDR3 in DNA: TGTGCCAGCAGAGGGACAGCCCTGGGGAATGAGCAGTTCTTC.

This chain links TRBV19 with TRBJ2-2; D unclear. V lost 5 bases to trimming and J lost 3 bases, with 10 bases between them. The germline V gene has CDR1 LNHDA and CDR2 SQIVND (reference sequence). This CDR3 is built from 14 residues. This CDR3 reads CASSLQVHTGELFF. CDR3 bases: TGTGCCAGTAGTTTGCAGGTTCACACCGGGGAGCTGTTTTTT.

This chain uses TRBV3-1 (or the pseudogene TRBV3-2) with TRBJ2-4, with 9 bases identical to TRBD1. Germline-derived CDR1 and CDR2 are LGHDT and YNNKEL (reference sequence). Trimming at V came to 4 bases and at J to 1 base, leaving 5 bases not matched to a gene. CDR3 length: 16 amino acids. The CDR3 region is CASSLSGTGAKNIQYF. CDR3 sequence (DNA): TGTGCCAGCAGCCTCTCCGGGACAGGGGCCAAAAACATTCAGTACTTC.

CDR3 bases: TGTGCCAGTAGTTTTCGAAGGACACTCGCCCCACCAGCCAAAAACATTCAGTACTTC. Translation gives CASSFRRTLAPPAKNIQYF. This chain links TRBV19 with TRBJ2-4; D perhaps matches TRBD1 (5 bases). V was clipped by 5 bases and J by 0 bases, with 23 bases between them. Germline V gives CDR1 LNHDA, CDR2 SQIVND (reference sequence). The CDR3 has 19 residues.

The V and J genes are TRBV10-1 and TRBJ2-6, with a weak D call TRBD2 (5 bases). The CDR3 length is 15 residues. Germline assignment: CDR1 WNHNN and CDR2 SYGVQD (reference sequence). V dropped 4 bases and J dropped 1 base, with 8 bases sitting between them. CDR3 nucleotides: TGCGCCAGCAGTGCCCAGCGGTCTGGGGCCAACGTCCTGACTTTC. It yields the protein CASSAQRSGANVLTF.

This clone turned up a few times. The CDR3 nucleotides are TGCGCCAGCAGTGGCCCGGGACAGGGCTCAGATACGCAGTATTTT. It is translated as CASSGPGQGSDTQYF. This chain connects TRBV10-1 to TRBJ2-3; 9 bases fit TRBD1. Germline CDR1 and CDR2: WNHNN and SYGVQD (reference sequence). Losses at the gene ends were 4 bases for V and 4 bases for J; bases not matched to a gene: 6. CDR3 length: 15 residues.

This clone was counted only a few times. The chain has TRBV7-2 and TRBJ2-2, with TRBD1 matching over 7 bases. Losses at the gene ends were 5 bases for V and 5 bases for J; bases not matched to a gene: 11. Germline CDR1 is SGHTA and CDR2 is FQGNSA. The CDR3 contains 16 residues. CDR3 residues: CASSPRGGGNTGELFF. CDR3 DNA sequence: TGTGCCAGCAGCCCAAGAGGGGGCGGCAATACCGGGGAGCTGTTTTTT.

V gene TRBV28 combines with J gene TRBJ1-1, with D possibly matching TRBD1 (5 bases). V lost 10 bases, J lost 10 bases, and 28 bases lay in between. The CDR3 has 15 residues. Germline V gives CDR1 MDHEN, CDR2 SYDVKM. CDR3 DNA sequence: TGTGCCACCTTCCAGGGAGGAGCAGGAAATTTAGGAGCTTTCTTT. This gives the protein CATFQGGAGNLGAFF.

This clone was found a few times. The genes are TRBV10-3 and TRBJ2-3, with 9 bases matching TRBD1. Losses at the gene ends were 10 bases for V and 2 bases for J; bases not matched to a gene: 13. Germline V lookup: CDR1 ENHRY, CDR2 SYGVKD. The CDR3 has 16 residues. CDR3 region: CATGQGTDRTTDTQYF. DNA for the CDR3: TGTGCCACCGGACAGGGGACGGACCGAACCACAGATACGCAGTATTTT.

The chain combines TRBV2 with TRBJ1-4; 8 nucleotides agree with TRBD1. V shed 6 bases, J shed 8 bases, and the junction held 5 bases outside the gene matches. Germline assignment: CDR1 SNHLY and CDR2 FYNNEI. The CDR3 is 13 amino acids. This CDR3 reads CASRDREGEKLFF. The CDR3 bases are TGTGCCAGCAGGGACAGGGAGGGGGAAAAACTGTTTTTT.

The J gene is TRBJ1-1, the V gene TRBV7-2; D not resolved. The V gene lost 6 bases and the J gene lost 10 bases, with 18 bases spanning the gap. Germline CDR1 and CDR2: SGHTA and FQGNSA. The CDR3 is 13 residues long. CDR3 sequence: CASSSSPTSSAFF. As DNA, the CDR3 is TGTGCCAGCAGTTCGTCCCCTACTAGCTCAGCTTTCTTT.

The CDR3 here is CASISMGQGETQYF. As DNA, the CDR3 is TGTGCCAGCATTTCAATGGGCCAGGGAGAGACCCAGTACTTC. The chain has TRBV6-5 and TRBJ2-5; possible D gene TRBD1, 5 bases. V gave up 7 bases and J gave up 4 bases, with 16 bases separating them. There are 14 residues in the CDR3. CDR1 and CDR2 from the germline V gene are MNHEY and SVGAGI.

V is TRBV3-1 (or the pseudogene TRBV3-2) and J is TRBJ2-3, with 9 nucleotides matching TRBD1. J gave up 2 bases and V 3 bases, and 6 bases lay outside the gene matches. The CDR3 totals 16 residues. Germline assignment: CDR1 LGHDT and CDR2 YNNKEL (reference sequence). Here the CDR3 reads CASSHPGQGNTDTQYF. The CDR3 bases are TGTGCCAGCAGCCACCCCGGACAGGGGAACACAGATACGCAGTATTTT.

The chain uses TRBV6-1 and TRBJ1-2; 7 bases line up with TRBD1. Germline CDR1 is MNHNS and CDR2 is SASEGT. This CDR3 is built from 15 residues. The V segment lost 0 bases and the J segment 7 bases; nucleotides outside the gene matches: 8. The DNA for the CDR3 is TGTGCCAGCAGTGAAGCCGCGACAGGGATTAGTGGCTACACCTTC. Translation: CASSEAATGISGYTF.

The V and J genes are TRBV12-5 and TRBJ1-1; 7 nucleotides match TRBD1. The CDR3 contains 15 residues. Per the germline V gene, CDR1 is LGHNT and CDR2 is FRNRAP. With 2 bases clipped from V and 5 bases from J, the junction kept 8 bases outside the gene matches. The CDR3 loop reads CASGLLEGAWTEAFF. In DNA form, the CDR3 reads TGTGCTAGTGGTTTGTTGGAGGGGGCCTGGACTGAAGCTTTCTTT.

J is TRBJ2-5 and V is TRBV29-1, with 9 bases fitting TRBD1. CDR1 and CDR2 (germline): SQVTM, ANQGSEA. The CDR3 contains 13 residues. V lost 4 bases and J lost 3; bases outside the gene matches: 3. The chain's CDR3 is CSVVRQGEETQYF. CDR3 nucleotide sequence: TGCAGCGTTGTGAGACAGGGGGAAGAGACCCAGTACTTC.

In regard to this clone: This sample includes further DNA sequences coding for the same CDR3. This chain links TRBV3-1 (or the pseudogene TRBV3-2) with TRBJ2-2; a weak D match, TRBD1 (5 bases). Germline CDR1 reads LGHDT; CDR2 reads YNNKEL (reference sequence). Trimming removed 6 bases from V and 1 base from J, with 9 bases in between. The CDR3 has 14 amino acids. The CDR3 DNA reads TGTGCCAGCAGACCTACAGGGAACACCGGGGAGCTGTTTTTT. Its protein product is CASRPTGNTGELFF.

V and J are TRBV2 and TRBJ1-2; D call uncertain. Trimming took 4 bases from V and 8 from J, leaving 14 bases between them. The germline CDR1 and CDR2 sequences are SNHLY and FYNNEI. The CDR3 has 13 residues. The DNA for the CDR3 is TGTGCCAGCAGTGCGGCCCGGGTCGAGGGCTACACCTTC. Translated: CASSAARVEGYTF.

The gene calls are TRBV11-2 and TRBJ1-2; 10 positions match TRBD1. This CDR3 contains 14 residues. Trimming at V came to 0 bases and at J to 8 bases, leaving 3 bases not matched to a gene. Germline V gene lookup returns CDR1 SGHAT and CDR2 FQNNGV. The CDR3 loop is CASSLDWTGGGYTF. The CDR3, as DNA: TGTGCCAGCAGCTTAGATTGGACAGGGGGAGGCTACACCTTC.

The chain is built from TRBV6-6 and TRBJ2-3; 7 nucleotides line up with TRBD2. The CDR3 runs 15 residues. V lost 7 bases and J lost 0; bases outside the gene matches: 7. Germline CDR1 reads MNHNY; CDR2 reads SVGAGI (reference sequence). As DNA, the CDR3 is TGTGCCAGCATGCCTCTAGCGGCTAGCACAGATACGCAGTATTTT. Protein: CASMPLAASTDTQYF.

This chain's CDR3 is CATSVLSLTQGDRLSCYEQYV. The CDR3 DNA sequence: TGTGCCACCAGTGTATTAAGTTTGACCCAGGGGGACAGACTGAGCTGCTACGAGCAGTACGTC. The chain uses TRBV24-1 and TRBJ2-7; 7 bases are a match to TRBD1. CDR1 and CDR2 (germline): KGHDR, SFDVKD. Trimming took 5 bases from V and 3 from J; bases not matched to a gene: 27. This CDR3 has 21 amino acids.

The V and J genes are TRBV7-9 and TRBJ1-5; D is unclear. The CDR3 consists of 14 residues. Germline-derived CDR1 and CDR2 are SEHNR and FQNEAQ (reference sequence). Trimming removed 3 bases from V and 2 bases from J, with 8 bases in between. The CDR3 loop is CASSFSGGNQPQHF. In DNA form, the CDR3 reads TGTGCCAGCAGCTTCTCCGGGGGCAATCAGCCCCAGCATTTT.

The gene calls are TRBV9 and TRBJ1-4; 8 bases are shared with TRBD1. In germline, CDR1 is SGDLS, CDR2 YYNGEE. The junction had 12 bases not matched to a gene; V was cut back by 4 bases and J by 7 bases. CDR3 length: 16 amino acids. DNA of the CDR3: TGTGCCAGCAGCCCTCGATCTCGGACAGGGAGTGAAAAACTGTTTTTT. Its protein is CASSPRSRTGSEKLFF.

In DNA, the CDR3 is TGTGCCATCAGTGGGAGGGGCGGCTACCAAGAGACCCAGTACTTC. Translating gives CAISGRGGYQETQYF. V usage is TRBV10-3 and J usage is TRBJ2-5; perhaps TRBD2 as D (6 bases). CDR3 size: 15 residues. CDR1 and CDR2 (germline): ENHRY, SYGVKD. The V and J ends lost 4 bases and 0 bases respectively, with 12 bases between them.